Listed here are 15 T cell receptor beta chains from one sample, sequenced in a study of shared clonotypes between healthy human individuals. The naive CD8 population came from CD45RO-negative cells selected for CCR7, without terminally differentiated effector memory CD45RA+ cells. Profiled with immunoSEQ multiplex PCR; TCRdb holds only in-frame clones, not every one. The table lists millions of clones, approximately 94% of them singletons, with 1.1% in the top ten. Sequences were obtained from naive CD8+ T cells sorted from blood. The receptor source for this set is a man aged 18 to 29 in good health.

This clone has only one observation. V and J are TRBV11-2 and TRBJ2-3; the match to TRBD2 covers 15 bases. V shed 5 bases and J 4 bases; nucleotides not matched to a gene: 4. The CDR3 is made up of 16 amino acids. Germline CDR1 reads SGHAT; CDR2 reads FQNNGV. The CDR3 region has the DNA TGTGCCAGCAGCGCGGGACTAGCGGGAGGCCCAGATACGCAGTATTTT. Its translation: CASSAGLAGGPDTQYF.

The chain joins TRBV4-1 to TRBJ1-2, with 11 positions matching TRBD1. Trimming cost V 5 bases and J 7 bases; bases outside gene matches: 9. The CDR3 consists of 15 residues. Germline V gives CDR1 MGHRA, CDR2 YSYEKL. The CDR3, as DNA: TGCGCCAGCAGCTGGGACAGGGGGTTAGTCAGTGGCTACACCTTC. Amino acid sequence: CASSWDRGLVSGYTF.

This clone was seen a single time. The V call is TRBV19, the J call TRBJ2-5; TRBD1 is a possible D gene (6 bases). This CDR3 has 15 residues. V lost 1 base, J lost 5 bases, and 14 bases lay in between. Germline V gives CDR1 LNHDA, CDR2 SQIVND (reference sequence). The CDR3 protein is CASSIAGTGWETQYF. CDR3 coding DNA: TGTGCCAGTAGTATAGCGGGAACAGGGTGGGAGACCCAGTACTTC.

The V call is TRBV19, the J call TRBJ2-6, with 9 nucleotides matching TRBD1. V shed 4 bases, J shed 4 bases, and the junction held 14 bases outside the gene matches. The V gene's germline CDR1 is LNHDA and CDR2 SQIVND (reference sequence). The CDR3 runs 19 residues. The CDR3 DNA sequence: TGTGCCAGTAGTACTATCCGGGACAGGGTGCTAAGAGGGGCCAACGTCCTGACTTTC. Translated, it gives CASSTIRDRVLRGANVLTF.

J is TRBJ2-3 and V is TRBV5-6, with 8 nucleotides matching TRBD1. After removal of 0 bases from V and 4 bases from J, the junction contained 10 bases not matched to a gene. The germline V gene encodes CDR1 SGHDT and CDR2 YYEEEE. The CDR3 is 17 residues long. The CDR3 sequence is CASSLVWAGGNADTQYF. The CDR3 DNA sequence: TGTGCCAGCAGCTTGGTTTGGGCAGGGGGCAACGCAGATACGCAGTATTTT.

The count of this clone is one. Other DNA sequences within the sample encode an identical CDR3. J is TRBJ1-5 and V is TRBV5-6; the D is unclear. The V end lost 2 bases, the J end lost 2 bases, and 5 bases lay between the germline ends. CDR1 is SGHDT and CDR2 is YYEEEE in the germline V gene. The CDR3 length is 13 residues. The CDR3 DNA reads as TGTGCCAGCAGCTTCGGGGGCAATCAGCCCCAGCATTTT. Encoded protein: CASSFGGNQPQHF.

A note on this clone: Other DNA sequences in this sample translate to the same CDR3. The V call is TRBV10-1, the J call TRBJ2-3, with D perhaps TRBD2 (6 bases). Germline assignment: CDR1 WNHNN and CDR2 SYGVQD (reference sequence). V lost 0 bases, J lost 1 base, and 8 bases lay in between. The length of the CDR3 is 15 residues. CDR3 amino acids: CASSESGGGTDTQYF. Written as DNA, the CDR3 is TGCGCCAGCAGTGAGTCGGGCGGGGGCACAGATACGCAGTATTTT.

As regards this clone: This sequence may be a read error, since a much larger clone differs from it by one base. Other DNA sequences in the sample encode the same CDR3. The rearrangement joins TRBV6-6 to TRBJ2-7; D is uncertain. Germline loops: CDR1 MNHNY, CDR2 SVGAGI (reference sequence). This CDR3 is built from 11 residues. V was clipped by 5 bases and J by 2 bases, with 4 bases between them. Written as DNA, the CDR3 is TGTGCCAGCAGTGACCCCTACGAGCAGTACTTC. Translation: CASSDPYEQYF.

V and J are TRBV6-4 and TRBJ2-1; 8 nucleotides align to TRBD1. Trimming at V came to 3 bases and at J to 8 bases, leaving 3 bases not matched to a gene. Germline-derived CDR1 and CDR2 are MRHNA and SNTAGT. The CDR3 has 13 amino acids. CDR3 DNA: TGTGCCAGCAGTGAGGACAGGGCTCATGAGCAGTTCTTC. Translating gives CASSEDRAHEQFF.

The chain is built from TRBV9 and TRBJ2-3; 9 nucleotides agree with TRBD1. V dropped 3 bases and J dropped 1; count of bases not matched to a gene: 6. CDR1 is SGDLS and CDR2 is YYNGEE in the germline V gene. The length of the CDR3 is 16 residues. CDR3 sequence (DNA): TGTGCCAGCAGCGCCTGGACAGGGGAGCGCACAGATACGCAGTATTTT. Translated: CASSAWTGERTDTQYF.

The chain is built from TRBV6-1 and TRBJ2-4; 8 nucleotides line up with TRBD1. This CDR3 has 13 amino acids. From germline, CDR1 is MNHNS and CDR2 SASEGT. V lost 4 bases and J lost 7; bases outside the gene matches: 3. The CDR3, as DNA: TGTGCCAGCAGTGCGAACAGGGGGAACATTCAGTACTTC. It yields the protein CASSANRGNIQYF.

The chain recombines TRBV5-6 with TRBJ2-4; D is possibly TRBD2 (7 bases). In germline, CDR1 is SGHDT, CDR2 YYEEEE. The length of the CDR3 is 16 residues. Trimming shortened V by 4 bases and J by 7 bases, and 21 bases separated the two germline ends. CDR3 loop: CASSTPGEGVWNIQYF. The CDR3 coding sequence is TGTGCCAGCAGCACGCCCGGGGAGGGGGTATGGAACATTCAGTACTTC.

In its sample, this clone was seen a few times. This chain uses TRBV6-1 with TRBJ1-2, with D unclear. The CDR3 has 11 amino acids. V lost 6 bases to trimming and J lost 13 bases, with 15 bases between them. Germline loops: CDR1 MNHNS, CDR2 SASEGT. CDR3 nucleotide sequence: TGTGCCAGCAGCCCACCTCTTCACGCCACCTTC. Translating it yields CASSPPLHATF.

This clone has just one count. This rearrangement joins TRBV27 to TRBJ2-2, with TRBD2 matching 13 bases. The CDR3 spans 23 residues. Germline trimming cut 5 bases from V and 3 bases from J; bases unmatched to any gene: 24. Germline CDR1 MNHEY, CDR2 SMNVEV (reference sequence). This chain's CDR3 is CASSPEGLAGVSPRPWDTGELFF. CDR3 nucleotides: TGTGCCAGCAGTCCGGAAGGACTAGCGGGAGTATCCCCTCGTCCCTGGGACACCGGGGAGCTGTTTTTT.

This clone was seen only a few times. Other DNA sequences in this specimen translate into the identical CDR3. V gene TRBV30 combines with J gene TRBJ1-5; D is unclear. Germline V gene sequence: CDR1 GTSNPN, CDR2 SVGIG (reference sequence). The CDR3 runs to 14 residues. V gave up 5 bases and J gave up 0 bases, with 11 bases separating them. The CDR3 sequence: CAWGQENSNQPQHF. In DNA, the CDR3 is TGTGCCTGGGGGCAGGAGAATAGCAATCAGCCCCAGCATTTT.